This TCR beta chain was profiled in a study of T cells in Graves' hyperthyroidism and ophthalmopathy. What was amplified from RNA transcripts were TCR beta CDR3 regions. The HTBI set primed first-round TCR CDR3 RT-PCR. MiXCR, applied by TCRdb to the multiplex PCR reads, yields one record per CDR3 protein. The sample gives nearly 600,000 distinct CDR3 sequences, approximately 15% of which show up once; 7.1% is in the top ten. The CDR3 consists of 17 residues. The germline V gene encodes CDR1 MNHNS and CDR2 SASEGT. Unmatched junction bases numbered 9, after V lost 5 bases and J lost 3 bases. Isolation of PBMCs was performed on 8.5 to 10 ml fresh peripheral blood. Concerning this clonotype itself: Antigen unknown.

Whole-study findings and limits: A median about 7 months before onset, the model predicted ophthalmopathy. Most expanded thyroid clonotypes above 0.001 also appeared in blood.

This clonotype was sampled from a woman aged 18-29 years with Graves' ophthalmopathy. The specimen sequenced was blood. V is TRBV6-1 and J is TRBJ1-5; 11 positions match TRBD1. The CDR3 spells CASSWGQGGGYNQPQHF. The CDR3 nucleotides are TGTGCCAGCAGTTGGGGACAGGGGGGGGGGTACAATCAGCCCCAGCATTTT.